Included here is one T cell receptor (beta chain) sequence, with context. This clone occurred once. What antigen it recognizes has not been identified. No base quality values were provided; no much bigger clone lies one nucleotide off. The source of the sample is a study of cytomegalovirus exposure and HLA in healthy donors (dated by TCRdb to 2016 to 2017). About the investigation overall: In an earlier analysis of about 560 of the donors, roughly 300 Gb of sequence data and 95 million to 130 million unique TCR beta sequences from roughly 190 million T cells were reported. To study patterns of TCR occurrence, a later analysis re-analyzed previously published TCR beta repertoires from 666 donors and added high-resolution HLA genotyping. Alongside the repertoire data, information on donor age, sex, ethnicity and CMV serostatus was compiled. An early release covering over 500 HLA-typed donors comprised 250 to 350 gigabases of sequencing data and tens of millions of unique TCR sequences. To predict cytomegalovirus infection status, the study combined high-throughput TCR immunosequencing, statistical association of individual TCRs with disease status, and machine learning. In an earlier analysis of around 540 of the donors, high-throughput TCR beta sequencing was used to judge whether each TCR beta V gene segment behaved as functional or pseudogenic. The number of typed donors differed by locus: roughly 620-640 for A, B, C, DRB1 and DQB1; some 500 for DQA1; some 610 for DPA1; and some 430 for DPB1. Of the roughly 410 genotyped donors, roughly 80% were placed in the genetic ancestry cluster associated with self-reported Caucasian donors. The T cell repertoires of roughly 660 subjects were profiled by immunosequencing and related to cytomegalovirus serostatus. Rather than using new phenotypic data, the later analysis identified candidate immune exposures from TCR beta sequences and from how often those sequences occurred across donors. In a later genetic analysis, genome-wide SNP genotypes for about three fifths of the 666 donors were used, and that subset was treated as a discovery cohort. Besides the first cohort of roughly 660 subjects, a separate validation cohort made up of 95 to 150 different subjects was used. Because of strong linkage in the cohort, roughly five DR-DQ haplotypes were treated as single units for association and clustering. Both class I and class II loci were covered by HLA typing, at four-digit resolution. Among around 400 genotyped donors of the cohort, an average of approximately 240,000 unique TCR beta nucleotide sequences were sequenced per donor, around a sixth of them non-productive. The aim of the study was to test whether cataloging public T cell receptors could identify signatures of past pathogen exposure. Every repertoire in the discovery cohort had been generated on one and the same sequencing platform.

In total, around 600 healthy bone marrow donors made up the cohort. Cohort members were all nominally healthy when sampled, although unrecorded immune exposures were likely present. The donor was CMV seronegative and was included in the group of several hundred seronegative cohort members. Each donor provided a peripheral blood sample, and peripheral blood mononuclear cells were used for TCR beta sequencing. The Qiagen DNeasy Blood Extraction Kit was used to extract genomic DNA from the blood cell samples. Library prep was done by the immunoSEQ multiplex PCR assay. A mixture of 60 forward primers for TCR Vbeta segments and 13 reverse primers for TCR Jbeta segments was used in the multiplex PCR. The CDR3 region of rearranged TCR beta genes was amplified from genomic DNA by a multiplex PCR assay. Amplified TCR beta libraries were sequenced as 87-base-pair reads on the Illumina HiSeq System. Turning to the authors' computational methods: A later analysis tallied 70 million to 100 million unique TCR beta chains across the 700 or so repertoires, and approximately 12 million of those chains were shared by two or more donors. A nearest-neighbor algorithm error-corrected the raw reads and collapsed the reads into unique sequences, merging closely related sequences to remove PCR and sequencing errors. Alignment of CDR3 sequences to IMGT reference sequences was used to assign V, D and J gene segments. Each retained sequence needed at least a six-nucleotide match to both a V gene segment and a J gene segment. Rearrangements were classified as productive when the CDR3 lacked stop codons and remained in frame with V and J, and all other rearrangements were classified as non-productive. CDR3 was defined by IMGT convention, running from the second conserved V-encoded cysteine to the conserved J-encoded phenylalanine. The earlier analysis of 587 of the donors excluded sequences that lacked an unambiguous match to a single V gene segment. In an earlier analysis of almost 600 of the donors, a V segment was called functional when productive rearrangements were above 56.7%, and segregating when the standard deviation between donors exceeded 5%. To diagnose cytomegalovirus status from the catalog of TCR beta chain sequences, a statistical classification framework was built. V and J gene assignment, in a later analysis, came from comparing TCR nucleotide sequences with IMGT/GENE-DB human TR gene sequences. A later analysis assigned CDR3 sequences and most-parsimonious VDJ recombination scenarios with the TCRdist pipeline. In a later analysis, every TCR beta chain was defined by the combination of its CDR3 amino acid sequence and its V-gene family, and reads without a unique V-gene family were dropped. As a way to deal with suspected cross-contamination and a sequencing artifact, a later analysis dropped 640 or so nucleotide sequences that were highly shared and had low generation probability. In a later analysis, a clonal expansion index for each public chain was calculated from normalized within-repertoire ranks of inferred template counts. Generation probabilities in a later analysis came from a VDJ recombination model fitted to out-of-frame rearrangements, and those results were checked against IGoR. In a later analysis, hypergeometric tests were used to score TCR-TCR, TCR-HLA and TCR-CMV co-occurrence, with a repertoire-size bias correction applied to TCR pairs. In a later analysis, false discovery rates were estimated by permuting HLA or CMV assignments 20 times. In a later analysis, co-occurring TCRs were grouped with DBSCAN, and TCRdist sequence similarity was added when clustering was performed within HLA-allele-positive subsets. Repertoires with fewer than 30,000 or more than 120,000 public chains were left out of co-occurrence clustering, as were several repertoires with anomalous nucleotide sharing. This immuneACCESS table, as held by TCRdb, lists in-frame sequences with V and J called but not all clones. Of the missing ones, under half trace to an unresolved V gene in checked studies; the others have no known cause. That table furnishes V, J and clone size, whereas the DNA furnished D and trimming. The sample table records roughly 100,000 clones; around 75% of these occur just once. The ten largest clones represent 1.3% of the sample.

Taken from cysteine to phenylalanine, the CDR3 has 13 residues. Just the 39-base CDR3 DNA is kept, in frame starting at base 1. Unmatched junction bases come to 6, with V trimmed by 11 bases and J by 0 bases. The germline V gene (reference sequence) gives CDR1 as LNHDA and CDR2 as SQIVND. On the study overall, not on this receptor specifically: Assigning TCR associations to individual alleles was difficult when HLA alleles, especially DR and DQ, strongly co-occurred. While some public TCRs were present in many individuals, most TCR sequences turned up only very rarely across donors. The 87-base-pair reads could not distinguish some IMGT-functional V segments, including TRBV6-2 and TRBV6-3, so those segments were excluded. For the cohort, immune exposure information was limited to CMV serostatus. According to a later analysis, parvovirus B19, influenza, CMV and Epstein-Barr virus appeared linked to several top co-occurrence clusters. Linkage disequilibrium might explain the correlated functional status among segregating V segments, but an unknown experimental factor could not be excluded. Compared with the roughly 710-donor mean, donors in an Asian-associated ancestry cluster had fewer N-insertions in productive TCRs, according to a later genetic analysis. It was suggested by the authors that the approach could potentially be generalized to other disease states and immunological phenotypes. A later analysis found that most CMV-associated TCR beta chains appeared HLA-restricted, with HLA associations seemingly driven largely by CMV exposure. A further reported finding was that TCR beta sequences accurately predicted the HLA-A and HLA-B alleles for most subjects in the first cohort. In a later analysis, some 17,000 TCR beta sequences were associated with specific HLA alleles at a false discovery rate of 0.05. The classifier was reported to diagnose cytomegalovirus status with high specificity and sensitivity in both the original cohort and the validation cohort. Around 16 rarely observed V segments, including chromosome 9 orphons, were excluded from the earlier analysis of some 590 of the donors because counts were too low. In an earlier analysis of around 600 of the donors, most TCR beta V segments appeared in productive rearrangements about 87% or about 30% of the time, broadly matching IMGT annotations. Because some donors lacked HLA typing at each locus, the association tests relied only on the typed subset. In a later analysis, TCR association rates were found to vary across HLA loci, with the most associated TCRs seen for DRB1 alleles and the fewest for HLA-C alleles. This cohort had only TCR beta chains sequenced, and the lack of alpha or paired-chain data limited which features could be detected. A later genetic analysis associated a missense DCLRE1C variant with V-gene and J-gene trimming of TCR beta chains, and an independent cohort replicated the association. A few of the identified cytomegalovirus-associated TCR beta chains were confirmed in vitro to be specific for cytomegalovirus antigens. A total of fewer than 200 TCR beta chains were listed by the study as associated with cytomegalovirus. The sequencing pipeline was judged likely to have produced a cluster of highly shared sequence variants as a technical artifact. In a later analysis, HLA-associated TCR beta chains showed more clonal expansion and lower generation probabilities than non-associated chains that were equally common. Presence/absence analyses assumed roughly uniform sequencing depth across donors, an assumption that may not hold.

This clonotype originated in a man between 40 and 49 years old in good health and CMV-seronegative. The sequencing input was PBMCs. Recombination linked TRBV19 to TRBJ1-1, with 7 bases matching TRBD1. CDR3 loop: CAGRDSLNTEAFF. The DNA sequence is given as TGTGCCGGGCGGGACAGCCTGAACACTGAAGCTTTCTTT.